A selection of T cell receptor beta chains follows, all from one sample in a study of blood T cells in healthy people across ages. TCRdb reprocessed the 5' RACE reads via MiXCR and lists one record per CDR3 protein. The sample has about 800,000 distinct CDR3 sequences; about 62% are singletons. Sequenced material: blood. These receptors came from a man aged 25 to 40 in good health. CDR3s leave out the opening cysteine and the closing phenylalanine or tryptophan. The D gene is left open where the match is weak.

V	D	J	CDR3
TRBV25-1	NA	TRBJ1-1	ASSEAGKGEAF
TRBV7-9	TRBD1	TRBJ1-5	ASSPGGEWYQPQH
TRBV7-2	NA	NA	ASSQLAVTYEQY
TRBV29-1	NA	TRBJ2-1	SVERLGKGPSTSPGTQF
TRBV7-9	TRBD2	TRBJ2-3	ASSATSGRALDTQY
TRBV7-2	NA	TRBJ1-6	ASSYVTNSPLH
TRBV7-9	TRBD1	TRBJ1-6	ASAGTDLSPLH
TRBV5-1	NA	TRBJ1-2	ASSLVTGSRDYGYT
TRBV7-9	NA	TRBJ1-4	ASSFSPGPELF
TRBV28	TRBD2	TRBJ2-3	ASSPRPTIAGAMWTDTQY
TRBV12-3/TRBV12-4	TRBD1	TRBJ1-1	ASSSPGTGYRRAF
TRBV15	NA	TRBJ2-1	ATSREVSAYEQF
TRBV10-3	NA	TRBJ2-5	AISELEGAGETQY
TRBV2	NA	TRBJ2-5	ASRAETQY
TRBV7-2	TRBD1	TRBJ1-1	ASRSGQRTLEAF
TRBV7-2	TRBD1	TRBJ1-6	ATTGQGDSPLH
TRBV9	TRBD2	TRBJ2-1	ASTTGGKTSGYEQF
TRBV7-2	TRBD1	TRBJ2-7	ASSLPTGPPREY
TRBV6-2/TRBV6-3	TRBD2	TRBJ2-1	ASSGSGRNEQF
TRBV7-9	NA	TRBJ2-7	ASSGNRNLGEQY
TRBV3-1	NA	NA	ASSQGWLSTYEQY
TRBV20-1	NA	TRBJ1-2	SARIGSYGYT
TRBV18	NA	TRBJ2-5	ASSPAVEGTQY
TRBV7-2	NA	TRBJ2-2	ASLESPNTGELF
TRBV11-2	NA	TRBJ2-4	ASSFSFSFGPGDWGLAKNIQY
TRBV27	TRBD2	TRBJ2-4	ASSFNGGGDNIQY
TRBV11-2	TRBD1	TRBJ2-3	ASSPRQGPTDTQY
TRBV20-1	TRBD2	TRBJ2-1	SASRDYSNEQF
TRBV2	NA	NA	ATMPDSYNEQY
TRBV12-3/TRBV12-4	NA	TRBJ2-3	ASSLGIGVHTQY
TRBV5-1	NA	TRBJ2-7	ASSLGWGTYADSWGEQY
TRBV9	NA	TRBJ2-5	ASSVEGETQY
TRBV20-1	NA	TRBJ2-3	SAKRPGATDTQY
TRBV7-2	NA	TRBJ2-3	ASSPVLRDTQY
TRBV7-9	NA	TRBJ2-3	ASSSWGASVTDTQY
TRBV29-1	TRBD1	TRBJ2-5	SGPGQRRFETQY
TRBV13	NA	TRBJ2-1	ASTSGVSGEQF
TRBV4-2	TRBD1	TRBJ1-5	ASSQVGKGGGQPQH
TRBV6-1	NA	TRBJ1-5	ASRTGANQPQH
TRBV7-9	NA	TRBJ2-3	ASSAGLRTGSDTQY
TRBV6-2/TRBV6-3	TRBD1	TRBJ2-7	ASSADRDYNEQY
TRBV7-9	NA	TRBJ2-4	ASRTEEGIQY
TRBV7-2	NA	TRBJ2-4	ASSPLGSDIQY
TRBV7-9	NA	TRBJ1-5	ASSLVVGQGYNQPQH
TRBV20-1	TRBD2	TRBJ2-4	SARDSGLAVQY
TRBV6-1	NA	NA	TSSEEAGGGETQY
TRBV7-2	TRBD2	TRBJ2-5	ASSPGLGLQETQY
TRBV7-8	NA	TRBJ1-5	ASSDWTASNQPQH
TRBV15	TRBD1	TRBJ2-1	ATTRDRGNNEQF
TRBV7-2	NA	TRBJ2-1	ASSLIGWGRNEQF
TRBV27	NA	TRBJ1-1	ASSLFAGGTEAF
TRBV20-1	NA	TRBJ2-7	SASQGGPDEQY
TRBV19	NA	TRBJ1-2	ASRGALLNNYGYT
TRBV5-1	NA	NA	ASSSHSAEETQY
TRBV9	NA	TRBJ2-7	ASSVRPPTEQY
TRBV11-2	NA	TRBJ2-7	ASSFYICSARSSSGASYEQY